This TCR beta chain was identified during a study of control samples from healthy donors and cancer patients. The CDR3 contains 15 residues. Germline CDR1 is SGHRS and CDR2 is YFSETQ. V was clipped by 4 bases and J by 0 bases, with 12 bases between them. Assay used: immunoSEQ multiplex PCR; TCRdb lists only in-frame clones, some missing. The table lists approximately 120,000 clones, approximately 92% of them singletons, with approximately 0.57% in the top ten. The sequence derives from an elderly man with head and neck cancer. This chain connects TRBV5-1 to TRBJ2-3; D is perhaps TRBD1 (6 bases). What was sequenced was PBMCs. DNA of the CDR3: TGCGCCAGCAGCCTTACAGGGCAAAGCACAGATACGCAGTATTTT. It encodes CASSLTGQSTDTQYF.